This T cell receptor beta chain emerged from a study of high-grade serous ovarian cancer treatment subgroups (TCRdb year 2021). Looking at the study overall: On average, each sample produced some 14,000 sequencing reads and approximately 8,100 unique TCR beta rearrangements. The study examined TCR beta repertoires in high-grade serous ovarian cancer patients who were grouped under a laparoscopic triage algorithm by complete gross resection or by neoadjuvant chemotherapy response. Of the roughly 30 patients in the cohort, about 10 had no residual disease after primary surgery (R0), about 10 were excellent NACT responders, and about 10 were poor NACT responders. One primary tumor sample and two metastatic tumor samples were collected from each patient, for a total of 90 or so samples.

As to this clone: There is no known antigen for this receptor. One base away there is no much larger clone; base qualities are not given.

The 75 to 100 tumor samples underwent high-throughput TCR profiling with ImmunoSEQ. The published analysis was carried out like this. The repertoire diversity metrics included richness (unique productive sequences), clonality, evenness and relatedness, and the Bhattacharyya coefficient was used to measure similarity between samples. In a sensitivity analysis, TCRs with fewer than two reads were excluded, and consistent conclusions were obtained. TCRdb obtained this table from immuneACCESS and retained in-frame rearrangements with V and J assigned. These tables miss some clones; where compared with another copy, unresolved V genes account for less than half of the shortfall, and the remainder is unexplained. V and J calls plus clone size are reproduced from that table; the DNA served to infer D and trimming. The sample table lists about 6,800 clones, roughly 79% of them with a count of one. Around 5% of the sample is in the top ten clones.

Results and caveats for the whole study, not just this receptor: TCR clonal relatedness was found to be positively correlated with neoantigen level and, by trend, with copy number variation and mutation load derived from whole-genome sequencing. Repertoire similarity between tumors from the same patient ranged from roughly 0.095 to 0.85, while tumors from different patients showed almost no similarity. The TCR repertoire analyses centered on CDR3, and CDR1 and CDR2 were not analyzed. Bulk tumor TCR sequencing lacked spatial information, limiting insight into HGSC tumor complexity and diversity.

Tumor samples were collected prior to definitive surgery or chemotherapy. Genomic DNA was extracted by the MD Anderson Biospecimen Extraction Resource, and TCR sequencing was done by the MD Anderson Cancer Genomics Laboratory. The CDR3 measures 11 amino acids from cysteine to phenylalanine. Only the CDR3 DNA stays, 33 bases, in frame from base 1. The germline V end is reduced by 4 bases and the J end by 7 bases; junction bases left unmatched: 3. CDR1 SQVTM and CDR2 ANQGSEA are derived from the germline V gene. The chain is assembled from TRBV29-1 and TRBJ1-2; 7 junctional bases match TRBD1. This TCR derives from a human donor with high-grade serous ovarian cancer. Material for sequencing was tumor tissue. The CDR3 region: CSVGTGGGYTF. The bases read TGCAGCGTTGGGACAGGAGGTGGCTACACCTTC.